Below, 23 T cell receptor beta chains from the same sample are listed, as sequenced in a study of T cells in Graves' hyperthyroidism and ophthalmopathy. What was amplified from RNA transcripts were TCR beta CDR3 regions. TCR CDR3 underwent first-round RT-PCR with the HTBI primer set. From the multiplex PCR reads, TCRdb called clonotypes with MiXCR, one entry per CDR3 protein. The sample consists of 550,000 to 700,000 distinct CDR3 sequences, 14% to 15% of them appearing once. What was sequenced was blood. Receptors originate from a woman aged 40 to 55 with Graves' ophthalmopathy.

This clonotype was detected ten times or more. The rearrangement links TRBV2 to TRBJ2-5; unclear D gene. Germline V gene lookup returns CDR1 SNHLY and CDR2 FYNNEI. Trimming took 4 bases from V and 3 from J, leaving 9 bases between them. This CDR3 contains 13 residues. The CDR3 region has the DNA TGTGCCAGCAGTGCTACGTGGGAAGAGACCCAGTACTTC. This gives the protein CASSATWEETQYF.

This clonotype was seen a few times. The chain is built from TRBV27 and TRBJ1-1; D not resolved. V was trimmed by 0 bases and J by 0 bases, leaving 8 bases between them. Germline-derived CDR1 and CDR2 are MNHEY and SMNVEV (reference sequence). The CDR3 totals 15 residues. The CDR3 loop reads CASSLSNRMNTEAFF. Here the CDR3 DNA reads TGTGCCAGCAGTTTATCCAACAGAATGAACACTGAAGCTTTCTTT.

At least ten counts were recorded for this clonotype. The chain uses TRBV12-5 and TRBJ1-3, with D hard to call. The V end was cut by 9 bases, the J end by 0 bases, with 9 bases between. The CDR3 runs to 13 residues. The germline CDR1 and CDR2 sequences are LGHNT and FRNRAP. CDR3 protein: CASSSGSGNTIYF. The DNA for the CDR3 is TGTGCTAGCAGTTCCGGCTCTGGAAACACCATATATTTT.

This clonotype was recorded at least ten times. The chain has TRBV11-2 and TRBJ2-7; tentatively, D is TRBD2 (5 bases). The CDR3 runs 14 residues. With 1 base removed from V and 4 bases from J, the gap between germline ends came to 11 bases. Germline V CDR1 and CDR2: SGHAT, FQNNGV. CDR3 sequence: CASSLVPGIYEQYF. The CDR3 DNA reads as TGTGCCAGCAGCTTAGTACCGGGAATATACGAGCAGTACTTC.

V and J are TRBV5-1 and TRBJ1-1; D is ambiguous. The CDR3 runs to 16 residues. The V end lost 0 bases, the J end lost 3 bases, and 15 bases lay between the germline ends. Looked up from germline, CDR1 is SGHRS and CDR2 is YFSETQ. CDR3 sequence: CASSLAVRVGYTEAFF. CDR3 DNA: TGCGCCAGCAGCTTGGCTGTACGGGTGGGGTACACTGAAGCTTTCTTT.

This clonotype appeared many times. The chain joins TRBV11-2 to TRBJ2-7; TRBD2 matches 7 bases. Per the germline V gene, CDR1 is SGHAT and CDR2 is FQNNGV. V lost 4 bases, J lost 5 bases, and 11 bases stayed unmatched. The CDR3 runs to 15 residues. Here the CDR3 reads CASSWAGGSGDEQYF. DNA for the CDR3: TGTGCCAGCAGCTGGGCAGGCGGGAGCGGCGACGAGCAGTACTTC.

Ten or more counts support this clonotype. The rearrangement joins TRBV19 to TRBJ1-5, with D unclear. CDR1 and CDR2 from the germline V gene are LNHDA and SQIVND (reference sequence). V lost 2 bases, J lost 5 bases, and 10 bases lay in between. The CDR3 has 14 amino acids. CDR3 bases: TGTGCCAGTAGTATAACGTCAGTTTATCAGCCCCAGCATTTT. Translation: CASSITSVYQPQHF. Full variable domain (outside the CDR3, taken from reference TRBV19 and TRBJ1-5): DGGITQSPKYLFRKEGQNVTLSCEQNLNHDAMYWYRQDPGQGLRLIYYSQIVNDFQKGDIAEGYSVSREKKESFPLTVTSAQKNPTAFYLCASSITSVYQPQHFGDGTRLSIL.

This clonotype appeared many times. CDR3 nucleotide sequence: TGTGCCAGCAGTTTAGGGGACAGAAGACCAACCGGGGAGCTGTTTTTT. Translating gives CASSLGDRRPTGELFF. This chain connects TRBV28 to TRBJ2-2; 7 nucleotides agree with TRBD1. V lost 2 bases, J lost 5 bases, and 8 bases stayed unmatched. CDR3 length: 16 residues. Germline V gives CDR1 MDHEN, CDR2 SYDVKM.

This clonotype has a count of ten or more. The chain uses TRBV3-1 and TRBJ1-1, with a possible D match to TRBD1 (5 bases). The V gene's germline CDR1 is LGHDT and CDR2 YNNKEL (reference sequence). With 2 bases removed from V and 7 bases from J, the gap between germline ends came to 8 bases. The CDR3 totals 12 residues. CDR3 protein: CASSQPRGEAFF. CDR3 in DNA: TGTGCCAGCAGCCAACCGAGGGGTGAAGCTTTCTTT.

This clonotype was observed a few times. The V gene is TRBV18, the J gene TRBJ1-5; TRBD1 agrees at 9 bases. This CDR3 is 18 amino acids long. Trimming took 3 bases from V and 5 from J; bases not matched to a gene: 14. Germline V gives CDR1 KGHSH, CDR2 LQKENI. CDR3 DNA: TGTGCCAGCTCACCGGGGGGGACAGGGTTGTTGAAGGATCAGCCCCAGCATTTT. This gives the protein CASSPGGTGLLKDQPQHF. Complete variable domain (other parts from reference TRBV18 and TRBJ1-5): NAGVMQNPRHLVRRRGQEARLRCSPMKGHSHVYWYRQLPEEGLKFMVYLQKENIIDESGMPKERFSAEFPKEGPSILRIQQVVRGDSAAYFCASSPGGTGLLKDQPQHFGDGTRLSIL.

This clonotype was observed at least ten times. This chain links TRBV27 with TRBJ2-3; perhaps TRBD2 as D (6 bases). Between the trimmed V and J ends, which lost 5 bases and 4 bases, there was a span of 19 bases. Germline V gene lookup returns CDR1 MNHEY and CDR2 SMNVEV (reference sequence). The CDR3 covers 16 residues. The CDR3 DNA follows: TGTGCCAGCAGTCCCCGACAACGCGGAGGGGCAGATACGCAGTATTTT. It is translated as CASSPRQRGGADTQYF.

In regard to this clonotype: A much larger clone differs by one base, so this may be a read error. This chain joins TRBV6-1 and TRBJ2-7, with TRBD1 identical over 11 bases. Germline V gene data show CDR1 as MNHNS and CDR2 as SASEGT. This CDR3 comprises 16 residues. CDR3 in amino acids: CASSPGTGGVSHEQYF. For the CDR3, the DNA is TGTGCCAGCAGCCCCGGGACAGGGGGTGTCTCCCACGAGCAGTACTTC.

This clonotype was counted between two and nine times. Mismatch with germline at one junction end may stem from a read error. The CDR3: CASNLGDTNSPLHF. CDR3 in DNA: TGCGCCAGCAACTTGGGGGACACTAATTCACCCCTCCACTTT. The chain combines TRBV5-1 with TRBJ1-6; tentatively, D is TRBD1 (6 bases). Germline values: CDR1 SGHRS, CDR2 YFSETQ. The CDR3 has 14 amino acids.

This clonotype was counted ten times or more. This chain connects TRBV18 to TRBJ2-5; a weak D match, TRBD1 (6 bases). Germline V gene lookup returns CDR1 KGHSH and CDR2 LQKENI. The V end was cut by 4 bases, the J end by 5 bases, with 8 bases between. The CDR3 sequence is 12 residues long. This CDR3 reads CASSRQEETQYF. The CDR3 DNA sequence: TGTGCCAGCTCACGACAGGAGGAGACCCAGTACTTC.

This clonotype occurred many times. V and J are TRBV6-2 or TRBV6-3 and TRBJ1-5; 7 bases fit TRBD1. This CDR3 contains 17 residues. With V trimmed by 5 bases and J by 4 bases, 14 bases remained unmatched. Germline-derived CDR1 and CDR2 are MNHEY and SVGEGT. CDR3 sequence: CASSQVRGGAGNQPQHF. CDR3 DNA sequence: TGTGCCAGCAGTCAGGTTCGAGGGGGCGCGGGTAATCAGCCCCAGCATTTT.

This clonotype was counted at least ten times. This sequence joins TRBV6-2 or TRBV6-3 and TRBJ2-4, with 7 positions matching TRBD1. The CDR3 is made up of 17 amino acids. From germline, CDR1 is MNHEY and CDR2 SVGEGT. The junction had 12 bases not matched to a gene; V was cut back by 6 bases and J by 1 base. DNA for the CDR3: TGTGCCAGCAGCCACGACAGGGCGAGGTCGGCCAAAAACATTCAGTACTTC. This encodes CASSHDRARSAKNIQYF.

The DNA of the CDR3 is TGTGCCAGCAGTTACGGTGGGGGAATGAACACTGAAGCTTTCTTT. This codes for CASSYGGGMNTEAFF. The chain carries TRBV6-5 and TRBJ1-1, with D possibly TRBD1 on 5 matching bases. V was pared by 2 bases and J by 0 bases, with 10 bases between. The length of the CDR3 is 15 residues. Looked up from germline, CDR1 is MNHEY and CDR2 is SVGAGI.

This clonotype was counted many times. The chain joins TRBV6-5 to TRBJ1-5; unclear D gene. Between the trimmed V and J ends, which lost 0 bases and 4 bases, there was a span of 16 bases. CDR3 size: 17 residues. Germline CDR1 and CDR2: MNHEY and SVGAGI. CDR3 residues: CASSYSRPGFQNQPQHF. CDR3 sequence (DNA): TGTGCCAGCAGTTACTCGCGTCCCGGGTTCCAGAATCAGCCCCAGCATTTT.

In this sample, this clonotype turned up a few times. This chain connects TRBV6-5 to TRBJ2-2; 7 bases match TRBD1. Germline CDR1 is MNHEY and CDR2 is SVGAGI. CDR3 size: 13 residues. With 2 bases clipped from V and 7 bases from J, the junction kept 1 base outside the gene matches. The CDR3 DNA is TGTGCCAGCAGTTACCCAGGGGGCGGGGAGCTGTTTTTT. The encoded protein is CASSYPGGGELFF.

This clonotype was detected many times. The V and J genes are TRBV28 and TRBJ1-2, with no clear D. Germline V gene data show CDR1 as MDHEN and CDR2 as SYDVKM. The CDR3 is 13 residues long. Deletions cut 7 bases from V and 5 bases from J, with 14 bases between. CDR3 in DNA: TGTGCCAGCAATGAGGGAATCGGTTATGGCTACACCTTC. Translated: CASNEGIGYGYTF.

This clonotype was recorded many times. This chain joins TRBV28 and TRBJ2-5, with a tentative D call TRBD1 (5 bases). Germline CDR1 MDHEN, CDR2 SYDVKM. This CDR3 contains 16 residues. V was pared by 8 bases and J by 0 bases, with 19 bases between. CDR3 sequence (DNA): TGTGCCAGCGCTCGGTCGGCCAGGGTCAACCAAGAGACCCAGTACTTC. This sequence encodes CASARSARVNQETQYF.

J is TRBJ2-7 and V is TRBV19; D is undetermined. The CDR3 totals 15 residues. Trimming stripped 4 bases from V and 5 bases from J, with 18 bases between. The germline V gene has CDR1 LNHDA and CDR2 SQIVND (reference sequence). The CDR3 DNA follows: TGTGCCAGTAGTAAACGACCAGAACGGATCAACGAGCAGTACTTC. It yields the protein CASSKRPERINEQYF.

This clonotype was found many times. The chain combines TRBV20-1 with TRBJ2-2; tentative D call: TRBD2 (6 bases). V gave up 6 bases and J gave up 3 bases, with 20 bases separating them. This CDR3 is 16 amino acids long. Germline CDR1 reads DFQATT; CDR2 reads SNEGSKA (reference sequence). In DNA form, the CDR3 reads TGCAGTGCCCCCGAGGCGGGGACGCTAGACACCGGGGAGCTGTTTTTT. Its translation: CSAPEAGTLDTGELFF.